This T cell receptor (beta chain) was observed in a study of radiotherapy plus CTLA-4 blockade in lung cancer (dated by TCRdb to the late 2010s). Broadly, across the study: Among the enrolled patients, about 19% had an objective response, and 25% to 40% reached disease control.

This clone has just one count. The specificity of this receptor is unknown. Base qualities are missing; no much larger clone stands one base away. Trimming at the junction amounts to 5 bases on V and 4 bases on J, and the germline ends lie 11 bases apart. CDR1 and CDR2, per the germline V gene, are MGHDK and SYGVNS. CDR3 length: 13 amino acids, cysteine to phenylalanine. Only the CDR3 portion is preserved as DNA: 39 bases, with reading frame beginning at the first base. Library generation was performed with the immunoSEQ multiplex PCR assay. Not all clones reach the TCRdb copy of this immuneACCESS table, which keeps in-frame sequences only. Checked studies attribute under half of the gap to unresolved V genes and leave the rest unexplained. Counted in this sample were some 110,000 clones; more than 65% of them appeared once. The top ten hold roughly 5.2% of the sample. Focal radiation therapy combined with CTLA-4 blockade (ipilimumab) was tested in patients with chemo-refractory metastatic non-small-cell lung cancer.

The research as a whole found: Increased serum interferon-beta after radiation, together with early dynamic changes in blood T cell clones, were reported to be the strongest predictors of response. After treatment with radiotherapy and ipilimumab, TCR clones that came from tumors expanded in the peripheral blood.

In this chain, TRBV25-1 is recombined with TRBJ1-2; no D gene is confidently identified. The starting material was peripheral blood, obtained from a patient treated with radiotherapy plus ipilimumab. This TCR was sampled from a human donor with non-small cell lung cancer who had a partial response to radiotherapy plus ipilimumab. The CDR3 amino acid sequence is: CASSKEDIYGYTF. The nucleotide sequence is TGTGCCAGCAGTAAGGAAGACATCTATGGCTACACCTTC.